This TCR beta chain originates from a study of blood T cells in healthy people across ages. This clonotype has more than one count but fewer than ten. Its antigen is not known. The sample providers were healthy Caucasian people from Russia, aged roughly 6 to 90. No fewer than 6 million PBMCs went into each sample. The ends were cut back, 2 bases at V and 4 bases at J, with 8 bases in the middle. Germline CDR1 is DFQATT and CDR2 is SNEGSKA (reference sequence). The CDR3 is made up of 13 amino acids. General study points: Across the age range, TCR beta diversity per million T cells fell in a roughly linear way.

A second PCR of about 7 to 12 cycles used a sample-barcoded 5' primer and a J-beta primer mix. Every cDNA molecule carried a tag from a template-switch adaptor bearing 12 random nucleotides. TCRdb redid the calling of the 5' RACE reads with MiXCR, one entry per CDR3 protein. The table lists approximately 2,000,000 distinct CDR3 sequences, approximately 39% of them singletons. This receptor was taken from a human donor in good health. The V and J genes are TRBV20-1 and TRBJ1-4, with D tentatively TRBD1 (5 bases). The sequenced material came from blood. The CDR3 reads CSARQGYNEKLFF. In nucleotides, the CDR3 is TGCAGTGCTAGACAGGGATATAATGAAAAACTGTTTTTT.